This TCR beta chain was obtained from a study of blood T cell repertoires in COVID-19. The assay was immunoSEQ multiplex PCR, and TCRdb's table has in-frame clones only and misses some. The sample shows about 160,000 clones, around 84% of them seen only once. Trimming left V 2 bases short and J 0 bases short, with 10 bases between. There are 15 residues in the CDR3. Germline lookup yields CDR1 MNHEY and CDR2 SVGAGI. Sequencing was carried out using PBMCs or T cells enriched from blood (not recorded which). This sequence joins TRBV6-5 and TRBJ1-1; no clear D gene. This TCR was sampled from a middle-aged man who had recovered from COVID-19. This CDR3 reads CASSYTKDLNTEAFF. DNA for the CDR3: TGTGCCAGCAGTTACACGAAAGACTTGAACACTGAAGCTTTCTTT.